What follows are 3 T cell receptor beta chains derived from one specimen sequenced in a study of T cells after yellow fever vaccination. TCRdb redid the calling of the 5' RACE reads with MiXCR, one entry per CDR3 protein. Among 450,000 to 550,000 distinct CDR3 sequences, roughly a fifth were seen once, and the ten largest hold about a sixth. The source material was PBMCs, sampled roughly 20 days after the first yellow fever vaccination. The receptors here all came from a man between 18 and 29 years old who received the YFV17D yellow fever vaccine.

J is TRBJ1-1 and V is TRBV5-1, with D possibly TRBD1 on 6 matching bases. The CDR3 totals 16 residues. Germline CDR1 reads SGHRS; CDR2 reads YFSETQ. V was cut by 4 bases and J by 5 bases, with 21 bases left in between. This chain's CDR3 is CASSVGAVTGGTEAFF. CDR3 in DNA: TGCGCCAGCAGCGTGGGGGCAGTGACGGGGGGAACTGAAGCTTTCTTT.

The chain recombines TRBV10-3 with TRBJ2-2, with D perhaps TRBD1 or TRBD2 (5 bases each). V was shortened by 7 bases and J by 9 bases, with 21 bases between the two germline ends. Germline CDR1 is ENHRY and CDR2 is SYGVKD. This CDR3 contains 15 residues. CDR3 region: CAIKESNEGNRELFF. In DNA form, the CDR3 reads TGTGCCATCAAGGAGTCGAATGAGGGGAATAGGGAGCTGTTTTTT.

This clonotype was seen a few times. The rearrangement links TRBV5-6 to TRBJ1-1; a possible D gene is TRBD1 (6 bases). This CDR3 is built from 18 residues. Germline CDR1 and CDR2: SGHDT and YYEEEE. The V gene lost 0 bases and the J gene lost 0 bases, with 18 bases spanning the gap. This CDR3 is CASSLDLVGTGLNTEAFF. The CDR3 DNA reads TGTGCCAGCAGCTTGGACCTCGTAGGCACAGGGCTGAACACTGAAGCTTTCTTT.